This is a list of T cell receptor beta chains from one sample in a study of blood T cells in healthy people across ages. TCRdb reanalysed the 5' RACE reads using MiXCR and keeps one entry per CDR3 protein. The sample records 1.8 million or so distinct CDR3 sequences, 39% being singletons. Sequencing used blood. These receptors all come from a human donor in good health. CDR3s include the opening cysteine and the closing phenylalanine or tryptophan. The order of the fields is V gene, J gene, CDR3 protein.

TRBV15	TRBJ2-3	CATSKTSGGAADTQYF
TRBV4-3	TRBJ2-6	CASSQDSRGANVLTF
TRBV30	TRBJ2-7	CAWTGSYEQYF
TRBV11-2	TRBJ2-5	CASSSIRGPEEQYF
TRBV2	TRBJ1-5	CASSLSVGGHPQHF
TRBV7-2	TRBJ1-2	CASSLGVVAGYTF
TRBV4-3	TRBJ2-3	CASSQGRSISRTDTQYF
TRBV6-5	TRBJ2-5	CASSYNRGHSGETQYF
TRBV29-1	TRBJ1-1	CSAGRGQRANTEAFF
TRBV5-1	TRBJ2-6	CASSLGPPGFTGANVLTF
TRBV11-2	TRBJ2-3	CASSFRGGGQNTQYF
TRBV7-9	TRBJ2-5	CAAAGSGGGQETQYF
TRBV20-1	TRBJ2-7	CSARAGRSSYEQYF
TRBV7-9	TRBJ2-1	CASSPTEVDKQFF
TRBV4-2	TRBJ2-1	CASSHPGGTFQETQFF
TRBV29-1	TRBJ2-6	CRNKRGSNSGANVQTF
TRBV5-1	TRBJ2-3	CASSLSRNADTQYF
TRBV9	TRBJ2-7	CASSARGSGGEQYF
TRBV7-2	TRBJ2-7	CASSLGSPYEQYF
TRBV4-1	TRBJ1-2	CASSQVTGEANYGYTF
TRBV4-3	TRBJ2-3	CASSQDGTDPSTDTQYF
TRBV4-1	TRBJ2-1	CASSHLGAGGSGNEQFF
TRBV6-4	TRBJ2-3	CASSTGLDSHTQYF
TRBV6-1	TRBJ2-1	CASSEGDSSYNEQFF
TRBV19	TRBJ2-1	CASSMLAGGNNEQFF
TRBV6-2/TRBV6-3	TRBJ1-2	CASSTRDGPSGYTF
TRBV20-1	TRBJ2-7	CRAGAAGSYEQYF
TRBV20-1	NA	CSARDPPEQYF
TRBV7-9	TRBJ2-5	CASSLGGSVTQYF
TRBV4-2	TRBJ1-2	CASSQERDISGYTF
TRBV7-2	TRBJ2-7	CASSPAGGLPSYEQYF
TRBV6-5	TRBJ2-3	CASRKPGGTDTQYF
TRBV29-1	TRBJ1-2	CSVEERTGFYGYTF
TRBV6-6	TRBJ1-5	CASSFPEAGGHNQPQHF
TRBV4-2	TRBJ1-1	CASSQVSSADTEAFF
TRBV7-2	TRBJ2-4	CASSHGQSSEQYF
TRBV20-1	TRBJ1-2	CSARASGQGYGYTF
TRBV25-1	NA	CANDRGLSEQYF
TRBV6-2/TRBV6-3	TRBJ2-1	CASSRDRVEPNEQFF
TRBV5-6	TRBJ2-3	CASSLGSISDTQYF
TRBV5-1	TRBJ1-2	CASSSRDTMLHAGYTF
TRBV12-3/TRBV12-4	TRBJ2-1	CASSPVGGEQFF
TRBV5-6	TRBJ2-4	CASSPTSGGYIQYF
TRBV20-1	TRBJ2-1	CSAQTSGGYNEQFF
TRBV7-9	TRBJ2-1	CASSSGLQFF
TRBV7-9	TRBJ2-5	CASSLDGGPPPETQYF
TRBV12-3/TRBV12-4	TRBJ2-5	CASSHGTSGGQETQYF
TRBV6-5	TRBJ2-1	CASSYASGIYNEQFF
TRBV6-6	TRBJ1-4	CASSYVAFEKLFF
TRBV2	TRBJ1-4	CASSEARGREKLFF
TRBV29-1	TRBJ1-1	CSVEGYFAEAFF
TRBV9	TRBJ2-7	CANSELAGSGYEQYF
TRBV7-2	TRBJ1-3	CASSSSFGNTIYF